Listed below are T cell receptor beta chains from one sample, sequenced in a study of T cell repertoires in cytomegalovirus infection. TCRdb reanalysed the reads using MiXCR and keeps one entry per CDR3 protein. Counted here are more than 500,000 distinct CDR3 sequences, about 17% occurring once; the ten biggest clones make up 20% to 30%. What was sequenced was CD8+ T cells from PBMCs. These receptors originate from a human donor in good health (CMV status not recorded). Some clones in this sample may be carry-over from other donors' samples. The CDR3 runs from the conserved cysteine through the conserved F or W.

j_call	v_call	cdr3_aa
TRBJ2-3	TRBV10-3	CAISESGVSTDTQYF
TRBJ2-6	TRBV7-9	CASSLAPREVLISGGANVLTF
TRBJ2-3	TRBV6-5	CASSYLAGETDTQYF
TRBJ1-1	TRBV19	CASSPSRRAIEAFF
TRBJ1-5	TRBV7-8	CASSPLTVDSSNQPQHF
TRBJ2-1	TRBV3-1	CASSQDPPGQDSYNEQFF
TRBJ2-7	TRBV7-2	CASSLDRGRYEQYF
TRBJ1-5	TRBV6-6	CASSTVGRYNQPQHF
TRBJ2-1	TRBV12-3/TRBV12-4	CASSPALGNEQFF
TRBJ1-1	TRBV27	CASSLTWGTEAFF
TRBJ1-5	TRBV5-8	CASSLGRNSNQPQHF
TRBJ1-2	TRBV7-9	CASSLVGQVIGYTF
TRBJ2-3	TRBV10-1	CASSGAGGQDTQYF
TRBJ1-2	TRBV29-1	CSVGSTVDGYTF
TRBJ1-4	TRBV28	CASRSTGAAEKLFF
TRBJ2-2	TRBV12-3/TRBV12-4	CASSIHTGELFF
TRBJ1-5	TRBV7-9	CASSLNQGDQPQHF
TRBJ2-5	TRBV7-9	CASSLSTSGGLQETQYF
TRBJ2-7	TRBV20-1	CSARDVVSGRSPYEQYF
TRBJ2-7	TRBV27	CASSSSRQAVQYF
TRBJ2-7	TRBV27	CASSPSVEGKEQYF
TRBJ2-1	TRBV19	CASSIRILAETPGDEQFF
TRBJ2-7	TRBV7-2	CASSLVRTGGAYEQYF
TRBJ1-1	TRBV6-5	CASSYSRTLNTEAFF
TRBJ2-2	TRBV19	CASSNGLAGNTGELFF
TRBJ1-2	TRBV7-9	CASSLAEGRYGYTF
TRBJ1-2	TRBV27	CASSSGQGRGGYTF
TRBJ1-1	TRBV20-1	CSAREPKVGGEGFF
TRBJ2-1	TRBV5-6	CASSFPGLGSSNEQFF
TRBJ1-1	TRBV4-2	CASSQEFLGSEAFF
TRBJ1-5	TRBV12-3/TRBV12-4	CASSLGRTGGGPRPQHF
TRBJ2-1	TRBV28	CASTGLAGFYNEQFF
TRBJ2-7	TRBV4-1	CASSTRGGLNSYEQYF
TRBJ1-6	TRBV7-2	CASSRQCGVWALHF
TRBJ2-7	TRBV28	CASLTRGGTGIYEQYF
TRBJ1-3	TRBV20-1	CSASGTGELGLSGNTIYF
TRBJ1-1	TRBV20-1	CSAAGATDTEAFF
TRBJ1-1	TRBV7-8	CASSFQGTEAFF
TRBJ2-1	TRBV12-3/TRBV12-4	CASSLRDRPHNEQFF
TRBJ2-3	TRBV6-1	CASSRSAGERDTQYF
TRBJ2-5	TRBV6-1	CASRASRRYQETQYF
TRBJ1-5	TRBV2	CASSELTANQPQHF